This T cell receptor beta chain was sequenced during a study of T cells in Graves' hyperthyroidism and ophthalmopathy. The source material, RNA transcripts, was used to amplify TCR beta CDR3 regions. HTBI primers were the set used in a first-round RT-PCR of the TCR CDR3. In TCRdb, the multiplex PCR reads were re-called with MiXCR into one record per CDR3 protein. The profile shows some 200,000 distinct CDR3 sequences, about a sixth of them singletons. This clonotype was observed a few times. Graves' hyperthyroidism qualified as stable when ophthalmopathy did not progress within 18 months. What was sequenced was blood. The clonotype originates from a man aged 45-60 years with Graves' hyperthyroidism.

The CDR3 sequence is CASSYSPSRNTGELFF. The CDR3 nucleotides read TGTGCCAGCAGTTACTCGCCTAGCCGGAACACCGGGGAGCTGTTTTTT. The rearrangement joins TRBV6-6 to TRBJ2-2; the D gene is possibly TRBD2 (5 bases). CDR1 is MNHNY and CDR2 is SVGAGI in the germline V gene (reference sequence). The CDR3 is 16 residues long. Trimming left V 0 bases short and J 1 base short, with 9 bases between.